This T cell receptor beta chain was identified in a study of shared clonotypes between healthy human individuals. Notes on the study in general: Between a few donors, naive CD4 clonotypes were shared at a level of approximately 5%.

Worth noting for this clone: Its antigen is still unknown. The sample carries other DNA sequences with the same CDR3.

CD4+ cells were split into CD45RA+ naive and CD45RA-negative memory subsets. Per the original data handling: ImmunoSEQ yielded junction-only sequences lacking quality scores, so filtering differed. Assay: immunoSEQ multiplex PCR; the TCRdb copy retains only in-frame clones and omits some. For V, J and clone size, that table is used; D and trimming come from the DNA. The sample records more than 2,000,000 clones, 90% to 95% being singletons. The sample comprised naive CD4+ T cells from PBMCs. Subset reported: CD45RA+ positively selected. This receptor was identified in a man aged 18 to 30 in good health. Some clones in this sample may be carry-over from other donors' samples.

In nucleotides, the CDR3 is TGTGCCAGCTCACCACCCGCGGGCGGGGGCACCGGGGAGCTGTTTTTT. Translation: CASSPPAGGGTGELFF. The J gene is TRBJ2-2, the V gene TRBV18; 7 nucleotides align to TRBD2. V dropped 0 bases and J dropped 4; count of bases not matched to a gene: 5. CDR1 and CDR2 (germline): KGHSH, LQKENI. CDR3 size: 16 residues.